This T cell receptor (beta chain) was profiled in a study of T cell responses to AZD1222 COVID-19 vaccine. Worth noting for this clone: What it binds is not known.

Whole-study findings and limits: Spike-spanning, vaccine-associated CD4 TCRs were dominant at 160-218 and 743-854. Baseline seropositives among AZD1222 recipients totaled only six or seven.

V was shortened by 1 base and J by 4 bases, with 14 bases between the two germline ends. Germline V CDR1 and CDR2: LNHNV, YYDKDF (reference sequence). The CDR3 has 16 amino acids. Produced via immunoSEQ multiplex PCR; TCRdb's table is partial and in-frame only. The sample holds more than 95,000 clones, 80% to 90% seen once. This sequence was found in an adult in good health. This specimen consisted of peripheral blood, obtained on day 0 of AZD1222 vaccination. This chain connects TRBV15 to TRBJ2-1, with a tentative D call TRBD2 (6 bases). The chain's CDR3 is CATSRGRLGLYNEQFF. The CDR3 coding sequence is TGTGCCACCAGCAGAGGTCGCTTGGGACTTTACAATGAGCAGTTCTTC.